One sample yielded the 13 T cell receptor beta chains listed below, sequenced in a study of beta chain features in type 1 diabetes. Overall study results and limits: Patients with Type 1 diabetes showed moderately but significantly shorter TCRB CDR3s in all four CD4+ subsets.

Sequenced material consisted of expressed TCRB transcripts (all of the isolated RNA was reverse transcribed). Profiled with immunoSEQ multiplex PCR; TCRdb holds only in-frame clones, not every one. The sample carries 600,000 or so clones, about an eighth recorded once. These receptors have no known antigen. Material for sequencing was naive CD4+ T cells from blood. The source of these receptors is a young man with type 1 diabetes.

This clone was found a few times. The gene calls are TRBV28 and TRBJ1-4; D uncertain. Germline assignment: CDR1 MDHEN and CDR2 SYDVKM. The CDR3 has 12 residues. V lost 10 bases to trimming and J lost 10 bases, with 16 bases between them. CDR3 nucleotides: TGTGCCATATCCAACGGGCCTGCAAAACTGTTTTTT. Protein: CAISNGPAKLFF.

This clone was counted only a few times. The chain joins TRBV7-9 to TRBJ1-2; a possible D gene is TRBD1 (5 bases). Germline V lookup: CDR1 SEHNR, CDR2 FQNEAQ (reference sequence). The CDR3 spans 12 residues. Trimming removed 5 bases from V and 5 bases from J, with 9 bases in between. This chain's CDR3 is CASSQGTYGYTF. As DNA, the CDR3 is TGTGCCAGCAGCCAGGGTACTTATGGCTACACCTTC.

The chain couples TRBV5-6 to TRBJ1-3, with unresolved D. The CDR3 sequence is 13 residues long. Trimming took 0 bases from V and 7 from J, leaving 8 bases between them. CDR1 SGHDT and CDR2 YYEEEE come from the germline V gene. CDR3 residues: CASSLAELNTIYF. CDR3 sequence (DNA): TGTGCCAGCAGCTTGGCCGAGTTGAACACCATATATTTT. The complete variable domain, with remaining parts taken from reference TRBV5-6 and TRBJ1-3, reads DAGVTQSPTHLIKTRGQQVTLRCSPKSGHDTVSWYQQALGQGPQFIFQYYEEEERQRGNFPDRFSGHQFPNYSSELNVNALLLGDSALYLCASSLAELNTIYFGEGSWLTVV.

The rearrangement joins TRBV7-2 to TRBJ1-4; 11 bases are a match to TRBD1. Germline V gene data show CDR1 as SGHTA and CDR2 as FQGNSA. This CDR3 comprises 14 residues. The trim removed 5 bases at V and 7 bases at J, leaving 3 bases unmatched. The CDR3 region has the DNA TGTGCCAGCAGCCTGGACAGGGGGCTTGAAAAACTGTTTTTT. Translated: CASSLDRGLEKLFF.

This sequence joins TRBV15 and TRBJ1-4; TRBD1 agrees at 10 bases. Per germline, CDR1 LNHNV and CDR2 YYDKDF (reference sequence). V dropped 6 bases and J dropped 6; count of bases not matched to a gene: 4. The CDR3 length is 14 residues. The CDR3 region is CATRGQGPDEKLFF. The CDR3, as DNA: TGTGCCACCAGGGGACAGGGGCCGGATGAAAAACTGTTTTTT.

This clone was detected only a few times. CDR3 sequence reads: CASSAGRKYGYTF. CDR3 coding DNA: TGTGCCAGCAGCGCGGGACGGAAGTATGGCTACACCTTC. This rearrangement joins TRBV7-6 to TRBJ1-2, with a possible D match to TRBD1 (5 bases). The ends were cut back, 5 bases at V and 5 bases at J, with 12 bases in the middle. Germline V gene lookup returns CDR1 SGHVS and CDR2 FNYEAQ. The CDR3 covers 13 residues.

The gene calls are TRBV6-5 and TRBJ2-1, with 8 bases fitting TRBD2. With V trimmed by 0 bases and J by 8 bases, 9 bases remained unmatched. The length of the CDR3 is 16 residues. Looked up from germline, CDR1 is MNHEY and CDR2 is SVGAGI. The CDR3 nucleotides are TGTGCCAGCAGTTACTCTGTCCGGGGGGGCCCCGATGAGCAGTTCTTC. Translation gives CASSYSVRGGPDEQFF.

In its sample, this clone was seen a few times. V is TRBV4-3 and J is TRBJ2-3, with TRBD2 identical over 8 bases. With V trimmed by 1 base and J by 2 bases, 8 bases remained unmatched. The CDR3 runs 17 residues. Per germline, CDR1 LGHNA and CDR2 YSLEER. The DNA for the CDR3 is TGCGCCAGCAGCCAAGGCCCGGGAGGGGCAATCACAGATACGCAGTATTTT. This gives the protein CASSQGPGGAITDTQYF.

The chain combines TRBV29-1 with TRBJ2-5; 7 nucleotides line up with TRBD1. Germline V CDR1 and CDR2: SQVTM, ANQGSEA. V trimming: 3 bases; J trimming: 5 bases; junction bases outside the gene matches: 6. The length of the CDR3 is 13 residues. The CDR3: CSVEATRGETQYF. For the CDR3, the DNA is TGCAGCGTTGAGGCGACCAGGGGGGAGACCCAGTACTTC.

The J gene is TRBJ2-3, the V gene TRBV30; tentative D call: TRBD2 (5 bases). The germline CDR1 and CDR2 sequences are GTSNPN and SVGIG (reference sequence). The CDR3 length is 13 residues. V gave up 3 bases and J gave up 2 bases, with 9 bases separating them. The CDR3 DNA follows: TGTGCCTGGAGACCGGGAAACACAGATACGCAGTATTTT. Translated: CAWRPGNTDTQYF.

The rearrangement uses TRBV19 and TRBJ2-4, with TRBD1 matching over 10 bases. This CDR3 is 18 amino acids long. V gave up 1 base and J gave up 0 bases; unmatched junction bases: 6. Germline loops: CDR1 LNHDA, CDR2 SQIVND (reference sequence). The CDR3 protein is CASSIGRQGAVAKNIQYF. The CDR3 DNA follows: TGTGCCAGTAGTATAGGGAGACAGGGGGCTGTAGCCAAAAACATTCAGTACTTC.

This clone turned up a few times. The chain has TRBV4-2 and TRBJ1-1, with D unclear. Germline V gene lookup returns CDR1 LGHNA and CDR2 YNFKEQ. This CDR3 is 15 amino acids long. The ends were cut back, 0 bases at V and 4 bases at J, with 12 bases in the middle. CDR3 residues: CASSQDSRGGTEAFF. CDR3 nucleotide sequence: TGTGCCAGCAGCCAAGATTCCCGGGGAGGCACTGAAGCTTTCTTT.

This clone was recorded a few times. V gene TRBV2 combines with J gene TRBJ1-1, with 7 bases identical to TRBD1. V trimming: 11 bases; J trimming: 5 bases; junction bases outside the gene matches: 8. Germline CDR1 SNHLY, CDR2 FYNNEI. The CDR3 loop spans 12 amino acids. In nucleotides, the CDR3 is TGTGCCGGGACGACAGGGTGGACTGAAGCTTTCTTT. Residues: CAGTTGWTEAFF.